What follows are 14 T cell receptor beta chains derived from one specimen sequenced in a study of spatial heterogeneity in lung cancer. MiXCR, run by TCRdb on the 5' RACE reads, gives a single entry per CDR3 protein. The data contain 110,000 or so distinct CDR3 sequences, 9.5% to 14% of them singletons. Time point denoted: blood at routine non-recurrence follow-up after resection. Sequencing was performed on PBMCs, taken at follow-up. The receptors stem from a female donor with early-stage non-small cell lung cancer.

The chain joins TRBV11-3 to TRBJ2-5; 7 bases are shared with TRBD1. The CDR3 extends over 14 amino acids. V gave up 2 bases and J gave up 2 bases; unmatched junction bases: 2. Germline assignment: CDR1 SGHNT and CDR2 YENEEA. CDR3 amino acids: CASSLSRGQETQYF. Here the CDR3 DNA reads TGTGCCAGCAGCTTATCCAGGGGGCAAGAGACCCAGTACTTC. Together with reference TRBV11-3 and TRBJ2-5, the CDR3 gives the full variable domain: EAGVVQSPRYKIIEKKQPVAFWCNPISGHNTLYWYLQNLGQGPELLIRYENEEAVDDSQLPKDRFSAERLKGVDSTLKIQPAELGDSAVYLCASSLSRGQETQYFGPGTRLLVL.

The chain carries TRBV7-9 and TRBJ2-4, with D unresolved. The CDR3 covers 15 residues. V lost 0 bases and J 3 bases, leaving 9 bases between the germline ends. CDR1 is SEHNR and CDR2 is FQNEAQ in the germline V gene (reference sequence). CDR3 protein: CASSLARFGKNIQYF. CDR3 nucleotide sequence: TGTGCCAGCAGCTTAGCGAGGTTTGGCAAAAACATTCAGTACTTC.

This clonotype came up once. A read error may be the cause here, since a much bigger clone is one base away. V is TRBV6-6 and J is TRBJ1-6; no clear D. There are 12 residues in the CDR3. The germline CDR1 and CDR2 sequences are MNHNY and SVGAGI (reference sequence). CDR3 nucleotide sequence: TGTGTCAGCACTACAAACAGCGCGCCCCTCCACTTT. Encoded protein: CVSTTNSAPLHF.

This clonotype has more than one count but fewer than ten. The genes are TRBV5-1 and TRBJ1-1, with TRBD1 matching over 7 bases. CDR1 SGHRS and CDR2 YFSETQ come from the germline V gene. This CDR3 has 15 amino acids. The V segment lost 3 bases and the J segment 5 bases; nucleotides outside the gene matches: 10. The DNA of the CDR3 is TGCGCCAGCAGCTCCCTAACAGGGGCCGGGACTGAAGCTTTCTTT. Translated, it gives CASSSLTGAGTEAFF.

This clonotype was detected only a few times. The chain carries TRBV10-3 and TRBJ2-1, with 9 nucleotides matching TRBD2. The CDR3 runs to 15 residues. J lost 11 bases, V lost 3 bases, and 11 bases had no gene match. CDR1 is ENHRY and CDR2 is SYGVKD in the germline V gene. CDR3 residues: CAISDEREARTKQFF. CDR3 nucleotide sequence: TGTGCCATCAGTGACGAGCGGGAGGCAAGAACGAAGCAGTTCTTC.

J is TRBJ1-6 and V is TRBV28; D might be TRBD1 (5 bases). The V gene's germline CDR1 is MDHEN and CDR2 SYDVKM. The V and J ends lost 10 bases and 11 bases respectively, with 15 bases between them. There are 12 residues in the CDR3. The CDR3 sequence is CATGAIDAPLHF. In DNA, the CDR3 is TGTGCCACCGGGGCGATTGACGCACCCCTCCACTTT.

The genes are TRBV29-1 and TRBJ1-1, with a weak D call TRBD1 (6 bases). This CDR3 is built from 13 residues. Per the germline V gene, CDR1 is SQVTM and CDR2 is ANQGSEA. Trimming took 6 bases from V and 3 from J, leaving 14 bases between them. CDR3 DNA sequence: TGCAGCGTGGGAGAACAGGGCTACACTGAAGCTTTCTTT. Amino acids: CSVGEQGYTEAFF. Together with reference TRBV29-1 and TRBJ1-1, the CDR3 gives the full variable domain: SAVISQKPSRDICQRGTSLTIQCQVDSQVTMMFWYRQQPGQSLTLIATANQGSEATYESGFVIDKFPISRPNLTFSTLTVSNMSPEDSSIYLCSVGEQGYTEAFFGQGTRLTVV.

The chain couples TRBV12-3 or TRBV12-4 to TRBJ1-1; tentatively, D is TRBD1 (6 bases). Between the trimmed V and J ends, which lost 6 bases and 1 base, there was a span of 9 bases. The CDR3 length is 13 residues. As DNA, the CDR3 is TGTGCCAGCAGCCAAGGGGGGAACACTGAAGCTTTCTTT. It encodes CASSQGGNTEAFF.

CDR3 sequence: CASSLDGIRETQYF. The DNA of the CDR3 is TGCGCCAGCAGCTTGGACGGGATTCGAGAGACCCAGTACTTC. The V call is TRBV5-1, the J call TRBJ2-5; D perhaps matches TRBD2 (5 bases). Trimming left V 0 bases short and J 4 bases short, with 10 bases between. CDR3 length: 14 amino acids. Germline V gene sequence: CDR1 SGHRS, CDR2 YFSETQ.

This clonotype was seen a few times. CDR3 region: CASTETSGRLNEQYF. The CDR3 coding sequence is TGCGCCAGCACCGAGACTAGCGGGAGGCTCAACGAGCAGTACTTC. The chain carries TRBV5-1 and TRBJ2-7; TRBD2 agrees at 13 bases. CDR1 and CDR2 (germline): SGHRS, YFSETQ. The ends lost 6 bases at V and 5 bases at J; junction bases unmatched: 8. The CDR3 extends over 15 amino acids.

This clonotype was counted at least ten times. This sequence joins TRBV24-1 and TRBJ2-7; D call uncertain. Trimming cost V 7 bases and J 5 bases, with 8 bases left between them. CDR1 is KGHDR, CDR2 SFDVKD, per germline. This CDR3 is 11 amino acids long. The CDR3 DNA reads TGTGCCACCAGCAACCTCCACGAGCAGTACTTC. This codes for CATSNLHEQYF.

The rearrangement uses TRBV10-3 and TRBJ2-7, with 11 bases identical to TRBD1. V lost 4 bases to trimming and J lost 3 bases; unmatched junction nucleotides: 2. Per germline, CDR1 ENHRY and CDR2 SYGVKD. This CDR3 is built from 14 residues. CDR3: CAISAGTGGYEQYF. The CDR3 DNA follows: TGTGCCATCAGTGCCGGGACAGGGGGCTACGAGCAGTACTTC.

There are a few counts of this clonotype. This chain links TRBV7-2 with TRBJ1-3; D might be TRBD1 (6 bases). The CDR3 runs to 14 residues. The germline gives CDR1 SGHTA, CDR2 FQGNSA. The ends were cut back, 6 bases at V and 2 bases at J, with 11 bases in the middle. The CDR3 protein is CASSYRDAGNTIYF. In DNA, the CDR3 is TGTGCCAGCAGTTACAGGGACGCTGGAAACACCATATATTTT.

This clonotype showed up many times. The V and J genes are TRBV28 and TRBJ2-5; no clear D gene. Germline-derived CDR1 and CDR2 are MDHEN and SYDVKM. Trimming cost V 6 bases and J 2 bases, with 4 bases left between them. This CDR3 is built from 11 residues. CDR3 sequence: CASSYQETQYF. In nucleotides, the CDR3 is TGTGCCAGCAGCTATCAAGAGACCCAGTACTTC.